This paragraph reports one T cell receptor beta chain. This clone was detected once. It lacks a known antigen. Base-call qualities are not available, and no considerably larger clone is one nucleotide away. The sample comes from a study of blood T cell repertoires in COVID-19 (dated by TCRdb to 2020 to 2021). Concerning the study at large: The collaborator samples originated in the United States, Italy and Spain and spanned the acute and convalescent phases of COVID-19. The prospective study material was composed of cDNA or gDNA derived from T cells, B-cell-depleted T cells, or PBMCs. Samples came from the ongoing ImmuneRACE study (first 160 participants) plus 1,254 subjects from 6 global collaborators. Deeply sampled blood TCRbeta repertoires from subjects exposed to, actively infected with, or recovered from COVID-19 were included in the dataset. Nearly every sample came with metadata listing a de-identified subject ID, COVID-19 status, age in years and sex. The repertoires were released in a freely available public database intended as a resource for research on the immune response to SARS-CoV-2. Where available, HLA class I and class II types were obtained from metadata supplied by the sample provider rather than from assay-based typing. Findings and caveats that apply to the study as a whole: How much clinical and demographic metadata was included differed by source and by participant, and the metadata was provided uncurated.

The immunoSEQ Assay, a bias-controlled multiplex PCR, was used to amplify TCRbeta CDR3 regions from genomic DNA. From the authors' description of their analysis: The number of nucleated cells in each sample was estimated from the amplification of reference gene primers within the assay. Sequence reads were collapsed and filtered to measure the absolute abundance of every unique TCRbeta CDR3 rearrangement. For each sample, productive Simpson clonality was calculated as the square root of Simpson's diversity index over productive rearrangements. The table was pulled from immuneACCESS by TCRdb, which kept in-frame rearrangements only. Such tables lose some clones; where checked, under half of the loss comes from unresolved V genes, and the rest has no known cause. V and J calls and clone size are those listed in that table; D and trimming were worked out from the DNA. This sample has some 160,000 clones in its table, and approximately 87% of those were observed once. Together, the top ten hold roughly 4% of the sample.

CDR1 and CDR2 are drawn from the germline V gene: SGDLS, YYNGEE. The CDR3 goes from the cysteine to the phenylalanine over 17 residues. Only the CDR3 portion is preserved as DNA: 51 bases, with reading frame beginning at the first base. Clipping removes 0 bases from V and 5 bases from J, with 13 as the unmatched junction base count. Whole blood was collected in K2EDTA tubes by collaborating institutions according to the institutions' own protocols. For TCRbeta analysis, collaborators shipped samples in one of three forms: frozen whole blood, isolated PBMCs, or DNA extracted from either of those sample types.

The receptor was isolated from a woman aged 70-85 years with acute or convalescent COVID-19. Sequenced material: peripheral blood. This chain joins TRBV9 to TRBJ2-7, with TRBD1 identical over 8 junction bases. The CDR3 corresponds to CASSVGFSRTGSNEQYF. The DNA reads as follows: TGTGCCAGCAGCGTAGGGTTTTCGCGGACAGGGTCCAACGAGCAGTACTTC.